This T cell receptor (beta chain) was sequenced during a study of CD8 T cells in Susac syndrome. Germline V lookup: CDR1 GTSNPN, CDR2 SVGIG (reference sequence). V lost 5 bases to trimming and J lost 8 bases, with 18 bases between them. There are 14 residues in the CDR3. Reverse transcription of about 0.45 to 1 ug RNA was carried out with random hexamers. Each CDR3 protein is one row after TCRdb ran MiXCR on the immunoSEQ multiplex PCR reads. The sample lists approximately 190,000 distinct CDR3 sequences; 91% were seen once. The clonotype comes from a human donor with Susac syndrome. The chain is built from TRBV30 and TRBJ1-4; D not resolved. Sequenced sample: CD4+ T cells from PBMCs. The CDR3 here is CAWQGSGLREKLFF. The CDR3 nucleotides are TGTGCCTGGCAAGGCTCGGGGTTAAGAGAAAAACTGTTTTTT.